This TCR beta chain was observed in a study of T cell repertoires in cytomegalovirus infection (dated by TCRdb to about 2019). Broadly, across the study: Recently identified HLA-C-restricted CMV epitopes, whose presentation resists viral immunomodulation, were targeted by peptide stimulations together with well-studied HLA-B-restricted epitopes. The HLA type of each donor mattered for the analysis, because public TCR beta signatures pointed to carriage of CMV infection along with the matching HLA type. What the authors observed across the whole study: The ex vivo response was dominated by HLA-C-restricted CMV-specific TCR beta clonotypes, which also provided the single most frequent clonotype in two of eight donors. Carriers of CMV infection plus the relevant HLA type were discriminated by the cumulative frequency of public TCR beta family members in the study cohort and in an independent roughly 400-donor cohort.

Trimmed from V: 4 bases; trimmed from J: 10 bases; junction bases lacking a gene match: 5. The CDR3 goes from the cysteine to the phenylalanine over 14 residues. Only CDR3 DNA is held: 42 bases, read in frame from base 1. CDR1 SGHVS and CDR2 FQNEAQ were looked up in the germline V gene. The treatment or condition label here, explained by the study, means: in vitro stimulation with specific CMV peptide epitopes to enrich CMV-specific T cells. This clonotype was seen repeatedly, ten times or more. Its cognate antigen has yet to be identified. The input lacks base qualities; no much larger clone sits a single base away. The run used an Illumina HiSeq 1500. TCRdb handled the public reads itself, with Q25 trimming in fastp and clone calling in MiXCR, and kept productive beta chains. One record per CDR3 amino acid sequence lists the most common genes and DNA. The sample has hundreds of thousands of distinct CDR3 sequences on record, approximately 30% of them singletons. 13% of the sample rests with the top ten.

The sequence derives from a human donor in good health (CMV status not recorded). Some clones in this sample may be carry-over from other donors' samples. The rearranged segments are TRBV7-8 and TRBJ1-6; TRBD1 matches 9 bases in the middle. Specimen: cultured CD8+ T cells from PBMCs, collected from culture after CMV antigen stimulation. The DNA sequence reads TGTGCCAGCAGCTCGGGACAGGGACGATCACCCCTCCACTTT. Translated, this is CASSSGQGRSPLHF.